One sample yielded the 27 T cell receptor beta chains listed below, sequenced in a study of a mutant IDH1 vaccine in newly diagnosed glioma. Repertoires were generated with immunoSEQ multiplex PCR, while TCRdb's copy carries only in-frame clones and drops some. The top ten clones hold about 3.6% of a sample with about 30,000 clones, approximately 86% of them seen once. The antigens these receptors bind are not known. Time point in this sample: week 5, during vaccination. Vaccine doses each comprised 300 ug of mutant IDH1 20-mer peptide, with topical imiquimod. The sample in question was peripheral blood mononuclear cells (PBMCs), obtained from a glioma patient whose treatment included an IDH1 peptide vaccine. The receptor source for this set is a woman aged 40 to 50 with glioma. Some clones in this sample may be carry-over from other donors' samples.

This clone occurred once. The chain joins TRBV5-8 to TRBJ2-5, with TRBD1 identical over 8 bases. Looked up from germline, CDR1 is SGHTS and CDR2 is YDEGEE. The CDR3 spans 16 residues. V lost 4 bases and J lost 2; bases outside the gene matches: 10. The CDR3, as DNA: TGTGCCAGCAGCGGAGGACAGGGTTTAATTCAAGAGACCCAGTACTTC. Protein sequence: CASSGGQGLIQETQYF.

The rearrangement uses TRBV5-1 and TRBJ2-5; D perhaps matches TRBD1 (6 bases). Germline CDR1 SGHRS, CDR2 YFSETQ. The V end lost 4 bases, the J end lost 1 base, and 14 bases lay between the germline ends. The CDR3 runs to 15 residues. CDR3 nucleotides: TGCGCCAGCAGCCGAGGAACAGGGCTCCAAGAGACCCAGTACTTC. It codes for CASSRGTGLQETQYF.

V and J are TRBV19 and TRBJ2-2; no clear D. Germline CDR1 and CDR2: LNHDA and SQIVND (reference sequence). This CDR3 comprises 13 residues. The V end was cut by 7 bases, the J end by 6 bases, with 12 bases between. The CDR3 coding sequence is TGTGCCAGTAATTACCACAAGGCCGGGGAGCTGTTTTTT. Amino acid sequence: CASNYHKAGELFF.

V and J are TRBV11-2 and TRBJ1-1, with D unresolved. From germline, CDR1 is SGHAT and CDR2 FQNNGV. There are 15 residues in the CDR3. V dropped 5 bases and J dropped 0 bases, with 13 bases sitting between them. CDR3 sequence (DNA): TGTGCCAGCAGCCTGGTCGGTGTGATGAACACTGAAGCTTTCTTT. Translated: CASSLVGVMNTEAFF.

The chain couples TRBV4-3 to TRBJ2-7; 7 bases fit TRBD2. The CDR3 runs 16 residues. Germline V CDR1 and CDR2: LGHNA, YSLEER. Germline trimming cut 3 bases from V and 3 bases from J; bases unmatched to any gene: 11. The chain's CDR3 is CASSQWAASGGYEQYF. The CDR3 DNA sequence: TGCGCCAGCAGCCAGTGGGCGGCTAGCGGAGGCTACGAGCAGTACTTC.

The CDR3 loop reads CASGNGDTQYF. CDR3 in DNA: TGTGCCAGCGGTAACGGGGATACGCAGTATTTT. The chain recombines TRBV7-3 with TRBJ2-3; D remains ambiguous. This CDR3 region has 11 residues. Looked up from germline, CDR1 is SGHTA and CDR2 is FQGTGA. Trimming left V 8 bases short and J 6 bases short, with 9 bases between.

The genes are TRBV11-1 and TRBJ2-7; D gene ambiguous. This CDR3 is built from 11 residues. The germline V gene encodes CDR1 SGHAT and CDR2 FQDESV (reference sequence). The germline V and J ends were trimmed by 3 bases and 3 bases, with 3 bases remaining between them. The DNA for the CDR3 is TGTGCCAGCAGCTTCAGCTACGAGCAGTACTTC. Residues: CASSFSYEQYF.

This clone was counted between two and nine times. The chain uses TRBV6-5 and TRBJ2-7; D gene uncertain. Trimming left V 4 bases short and J 9 bases short, with 13 bases between. The CDR3 is 12 residues long. In germline, CDR1 is MNHEY, CDR2 SVGAGI. Here the CDR3 reads CASSSPLGVQYF. CDR3 in DNA: TGTGCCAGCAGTTCGCCCCTTGGGGTGCAGTACTTC.

The rearrangement links TRBV19 to TRBJ2-7; no definite D call. Germline values: CDR1 LNHDA, CDR2 SQIVND (reference sequence). The germline V and J ends were trimmed by 4 bases and 2 bases, with 6 bases remaining between them. The length of the CDR3 is 12 residues. The CDR3 DNA sequence: TGTGCCAGTAGTAGCGACGCCTACGAGCAGTACTTC. This codes for CASSSDAYEQYF.

This chain connects TRBV4-2 to TRBJ2-7; 13 nucleotides agree with TRBD2. The CDR3 is made up of 18 amino acids. With 0 bases clipped from V and 4 bases from J, the junction kept 9 bases outside the gene matches. Germline-derived CDR1 and CDR2 are LGHNA and YNFKEQ. CDR3 bases: TGTGCCAGCAGCCAAGAGGGACTAGCGGGGTTAGGGGGATACGAGCAGTACTTC. Protein sequence: CASSQEGLAGLGGYEQYF.

The chain has TRBV25-1 and TRBJ1-6; D is perhaps TRBD1 (5 bases). Germline assignment: CDR1 MGHDK and CDR2 SYGVNS. The CDR3 is made up of 14 amino acids. V lost 10 bases and J 2 bases, leaving 12 bases between the germline ends. The CDR3 DNA is TGTGCCACCCGGGGGGGAACCTATAATTCACCCCTCCACTTT. As protein: CATRGGTYNSPLHF.

The V call is TRBV4-2, the J call TRBJ2-7; D gene unclear. Germline assignment: CDR1 LGHNA and CDR2 YNFKEQ. Trimming cost V 0 bases and J 4 bases, with 7 bases left between them. This CDR3 is built from 13 residues. The CDR3 spells CASSQEVPYEQYF. CDR3 nucleotide sequence: TGTGCCAGCAGCCAAGAGGTCCCTTACGAGCAGTACTTC.

The rearrangement uses TRBV9 and TRBJ2-7, with 7 bases lining up with TRBD1. Looked up from germline, CDR1 is SGDLS and CDR2 is YYNGEE. V trimming: 1 base; J trimming: 4 bases; junction bases outside the gene matches: 11. The CDR3 extends over 16 amino acids. In nucleotides, the CDR3 is TGTGCCAGCAGCGTATCCGAGGGGGCGCTTATATACGAGCAGTACTTC. This codes for CASSVSEGALIYEQYF.

This chain joins TRBV4-2 and TRBJ1-1, with TRBD1 matching over 8 bases. This CDR3 has 16 amino acids. CDR1 is LGHNA, CDR2 YNFKEQ, per germline. The trim removed 2 bases at V and 0 bases at J, leaving 5 bases unmatched. As DNA, the CDR3 is TGTGCCAGCAGCCAAAAAGTACAGGGGGTGAACACTGAAGCTTTCTTT. Its translation is CASSQKVQGVNTEAFF.

V and J are TRBV5-1 and TRBJ2-3; tentative D call: TRBD1 (6 bases). The CDR3 loop spans 15 amino acids. V gave up 1 base and J gave up 4 bases, with 13 bases separating them. Germline values: CDR1 SGHRS, CDR2 YFSETQ. The CDR3 region has the DNA TGCGCCAGCAGCTTGCGGGACACCACGGCAGATACGCAGTATTTT. Translated: CASSLRDTTADTQYF.

This clone has just one count. This chain joins TRBV7-3 and TRBJ2-3; 14 bases fit TRBD2. The CDR3 contains 17 residues. CDR1 and CDR2 from the germline V gene are SGHTA and FQGTGA. The ends lost 5 bases at V and 0 bases at J; junction bases unmatched: 4. The CDR3 protein is CASSAGLAGGSTDTQYF. In DNA, the CDR3 is TGTGCCAGCAGCGCCGGACTAGCGGGGGGTAGCACAGATACGCAGTATTTT.

This clone was found once. One end of the junction does not line up with germline, which may come from a read error. This chain links TRBV7-7 with TRBJ2-5, with a weak D call TRBD1 (6 bases). The V gene's germline CDR1 is SSHAT and CDR2 FNYEAQ (reference sequence). The CDR3 is 13 residues long. The CDR3 nucleotides read TGTGCTAGCAGCTTAGGGGGTCAAGAGACCCAGTACTTC. Translated: CASSLGGQETQYF.

The rearrangement joins TRBV9 to TRBJ2-1; D is unresolved. The CDR3 contains 12 residues. V lost 2 bases to trimming and J lost 8 bases, with 8 bases between them. Germline CDR1 SGDLS, CDR2 YYNGEE. The CDR3 sequence is CASSVSGHEQFF. For the CDR3, the DNA is TGTGCCAGCAGCGTTTCTGGCCATGAGCAGTTCTTC.

The table lists this clone with a count of one. The genes are TRBV19 and TRBJ1-2; 9 bases agree with TRBD1. The J segment lost 5 bases and the V segment lost 7 bases, leaving 5 bases of the junction unmatched. Germline CDR1 reads LNHDA; CDR2 reads SQIVND (reference sequence). CDR3 length: 13 amino acids. The CDR3 region is CASIQQGAYGYTF. The CDR3 DNA is TGTGCCAGTATCCAACAGGGGGCTTATGGCTACACCTTC. Full variable domain (rest looked up from reference TRBV19 and TRBJ1-2): DGGITQSPKYLFRKEGQNVTLSCEQNLNHDAMYWYRQDPGQGLRLIYYSQIVNDFQKGDIAEGYSVSREKKESFPLTVTSAQKNPTAFYLCASIQQGAYGYTFGSGTRLTVV.

The rearrangement links TRBV18 to TRBJ2-3, with TRBD2 identical over 9 bases. The trim removed 3 bases at V and 2 bases at J, leaving 6 bases unmatched. This CDR3 is 16 amino acids long. In germline, CDR1 is KGHSH, CDR2 LQKENI. The CDR3 here is CASSPSAGGATDTQYF. CDR3 bases: TGTGCCAGCTCACCCTCGGCGGGAGGGGCCACAGATACGCAGTATTTT. Supplemented by reference TRBV18 and TRBJ2-3, the full variable domain reads NAGVMQNPRHLVRRRGQEARLRCSPMKGHSHVYWYRQLPEEGLKFMVYLQKENIIDESGMPKERFSAEFPKEGPSILRIQQVVRGDSAAYFCASSPSAGGATDTQYFGPGTRLTVL.

This clone occurred a few times. The chain uses TRBV27 and TRBJ2-2, with D maybe TRBD2 (6 bases). CDR1 and CDR2 (germline): MNHEY, SMNVEV (reference sequence). V shed 1 base and J shed 5 bases, with 14 bases lying between them. The CDR3 has 16 residues. For the CDR3, the DNA is TGTGCCAGCAGTTTATTGGGGGGAAAGAGAACCGGGGAGCTGTTTTTT. Translation: CASSLLGGKRTGELFF.

The chain links TRBV7-2 to TRBJ2-3; D call uncertain. This CDR3 is 11 amino acids long. Germline-derived CDR1 and CDR2 are SGHTA and FQGNSA. V was trimmed by 10 bases and J by 2 bases, leaving 7 bases between them. The CDR3 sequence is CATRNTDTQYF. The CDR3 DNA reads as TGTGCCACCCGTAACACAGATACGCAGTATTTT.

This chain joins TRBV28 and TRBJ1-5; TRBD1 matches 9 bases. Germline values: CDR1 MDHEN, CDR2 SYDVKM. The CDR3 totals 16 residues. V was pared by 3 bases and J by 4 bases, with 7 bases of the junction left unmatched. This CDR3 reads CASSLLQGAGNQPQHF. For the CDR3, the DNA is TGTGCCAGCAGTTTGTTACAGGGGGCCGGGAATCAGCCCCAGCATTTT.

The chain couples TRBV27 to TRBJ2-3, with D perhaps TRBD1 (6 bases). V was cut by 4 bases and J by 11 bases, with 13 bases left in between. CDR3 size: 12 residues. CDR1 is MNHEY, CDR2 SMNVEV, per germline (reference sequence). The CDR3 sequence: CASSSGTLGQYF. DNA for the CDR3: TGTGCCAGCAGTTCCGGGACACTAGGGCAGTATTTT.

The chain uses TRBV9 and TRBJ2-1; 9 positions match TRBD2. Germline loops: CDR1 SGDLS, CDR2 YYNGEE. Unmatched junction bases numbered 3, after V lost 1 base and J lost 7 bases. The CDR3 totals 14 residues. DNA for the CDR3: TGTGCCAGCAGCGTACGGACTAGCGCTAATGAGCAGTTCTTC. It translates to CASSVRTSANEQFF.

This clone appeared once. The chain couples TRBV4-2 to TRBJ2-2; TRBD2 agrees at 10 bases. The CDR3 has 16 amino acids. Unmatched junction bases numbered 4, after V lost 2 bases and J lost 4 bases. CDR1 and CDR2 (germline): LGHNA, YNFKEQ. This CDR3 is CASSQSLAGFTGELFF. The CDR3, as DNA: TGTGCCAGCAGCCAATCACTAGCGGGGTTCACCGGGGAGCTGTTTTTT.

In nucleotides, the CDR3 is TGTGCCATCAGTGTACAGGGTGCGAACACCGGGGAGCTGTTTTTT. Translation: CAISVQGANTGELFF. This chain uses TRBV10-3 with TRBJ2-2; D possibly corresponds to TRBD1 (6 bases). The CDR3 contains 15 residues. Germline values: CDR1 ENHRY, CDR2 SYGVKD. V was shortened by 4 bases and J by 0 bases, with 9 bases between the two germline ends.